A single sample is the source of the 25 T cell receptor beta chains below, sequenced in a study of cytomegalovirus exposure and HLA in healthy donors (TCRdb year 2017). Library preparation used the immunoSEQ multiplex PCR assay. A mixture of 60 forward primers for TCR Vbeta segments and 13 reverse primers for TCR Jbeta segments was used in the multiplex PCR. TCRdb provides this immuneACCESS table in a form limited to in-frame rearrangements. Some clones are lacking; in checked studies, under half of them reflect an unresolved V gene, and why the rest are absent is not known. For this sample there are 160,000 or so clones; 65% to 85% appear just once. The ten largest clonotypes hold around 1.6% of the sample. The sequencing input was PBMCs. The receptors were gathered from a woman between 18 and 29 years old in good health and CMV-seronegative.

The table lists this clone with a count of one. The chain combines TRBV19 with TRBJ2-1, with D hard to call. Germline assignment: CDR1 LNHDA and CDR2 SQIVND (reference sequence). The V end lost 7 bases, the J end lost 4 bases, and 17 bases lay between the germline ends. This CDR3 has 15 residues. This CDR3 reads CASTPRRNYYNEQFF. The CDR3 bases are TGTGCCAGTACCCCCCGCAGAAACTATTACAATGAGCAGTTCTTC.

This chain connects TRBV6-1 to TRBJ1-2; 9 bases fit TRBD1. CDR1 and CDR2 (germline): MNHNS, SASEGT. The V segment lost 4 bases and the J segment 1 base; nucleotides outside the gene matches: 10. The CDR3 has 17 residues. Here the CDR3 DNA reads TGTGCCAGCAGTGGATCGGGACAGGGCAGGTTTAACTATGGCTACACCTTC. Amino acid sequence: CASSGSGQGRFNYGYTF.

This clone has only one observation. V and J are TRBV29-1 and TRBJ2-5; 8 bases match TRBD1. Germline CDR1 SQVTM, CDR2 ANQGSEA. CDR3 length equals 14 residues. The junction had 8 bases not matched to a gene; V was cut back by 4 bases and J by 4 bases. CDR3 protein: CSVAGQGAGETQYF. The DNA for the CDR3 is TGCAGCGTTGCTGGGCAGGGGGCTGGAGAGACCCAGTACTTC.

The rearrangement joins TRBV27 to TRBJ2-1; possible D gene TRBD2, 7 bases. V lost 2 bases, J lost 2 bases, and 19 bases lay in between. CDR3 length equals 18 residues. Looked up from germline, CDR1 is MNHEY and CDR2 is SMNVEV (reference sequence). The CDR3 DNA reads as TGTGCCAGCAGTTTAAGGGGTGTGGGGGGGGGCCCCTACAATGAGCAGTTCTTC. Translating it yields CASSLRGVGGGPYNEQFF.

This sequence joins TRBV9 and TRBJ1-6; TRBD1 matches 7 bases. Germline values: CDR1 SGDLS, CDR2 YYNGEE. This CDR3 comprises 14 residues. V was pared by 5 bases and J by 9 bases, with 8 bases of the junction left unmatched. The CDR3 DNA reads as TGTGCCAGCAGTCAGACAGGGCAAACTTCACCCCTCCACTTT. Protein: CASSQTGQTSPLHF. Full variable domain (remainder filled in from reference TRBV9 and TRBJ1-6): DSGVTQTPKHLITATGQRVTLRCSPRSGDLSVYWYQQSLDQGLQFLIQYYNGEERAKGNILERFSAQQFPDLHSELNLSSLELGDSALYFCASSQTGQTSPLHFGNGTRLTVT.

The chain combines TRBV2 with TRBJ1-2, with D maybe TRBD1 (5 bases). CDR1 and CDR2 (germline): SNHLY, FYNNEI. Trimming took off 4 bases at V and 0 bases at J, with 9 bases between the two ends. This CDR3 has 14 amino acids. The CDR3 spells CASSVGQANYGYTF. CDR3 bases: TGTGCCAGCAGTGTGGGGCAGGCTAACTATGGCTACACCTTC.

In DNA, the CDR3 is TGTGCCAGCAGTCCAGGGGGGACTGGGGCCAACGTCCTGACTTTC. Translation gives CASSPGGTGANVLTF. The chain employs TRBV6-1 and TRBJ2-6; TRBD1 is a possible D gene (7 bases). The V gene's germline CDR1 is MNHNS and CDR2 SASEGT. V lost 5 bases and J lost 2, with 10 bases in between. This CDR3 is 15 amino acids long.

This rearrangement joins TRBV5-1 to TRBJ2-5; TRBD2 matches at 8 bases. Germline V gives CDR1 SGHRS, CDR2 YFSETQ. With V trimmed by 4 bases and J by 5 bases, 10 bases remained unmatched. The CDR3 loop spans 15 amino acids. This CDR3 reads CASSPSARGGETQYF. CDR3 sequence (DNA): TGCGCCAGCAGCCCCTCTGCACGGGGGGGGGAGACCCAGTACTTC.

CDR3: CASVTGINSGANVLTF. Written as DNA, the CDR3 is TGCGCCAGCGTAACAGGGATTAACTCTGGGGCCAACGTCCTGACTTTC. The chain couples TRBV10-2 to TRBJ2-6, with TRBD1 as a possible D gene (6 bases). The CDR3 runs 16 residues. Trimming took 8 bases from V and 0 from J, leaving 14 bases between them. From germline, CDR1 is WSHSY and CDR2 SAAADI.

The chain is built from TRBV18 and TRBJ1-2; 8 nucleotides agree with TRBD1. This CDR3 is 14 amino acids long. The germline CDR1 and CDR2 sequences are KGHSH and LQKENI. The V gene end was trimmed by 5 bases and the J gene end by 5 bases; junction bases not matched to a gene: 7. In DNA form, the CDR3 reads TGTGCCAGCTCAGAGAGAACAGGGGGTTATGGCTACACCTTC. The encoded protein is CASSERTGGYGYTF.

The CDR3, as DNA: TGTGCCAGCATCAGGGGCTTGGCTGGGGCCAACGTCCTGACTTTC. Translation gives CASIRGLAGANVLTF. The rearrangement links TRBV6-1 to TRBJ2-6; tentatively, D is TRBD1 (6 bases). The CDR3 is 15 residues long. CDR1 and CDR2 (germline): MNHNS, SASEGT. V lost 7 bases, J lost 2 bases, and 12 bases lay in between.

The CDR3 bases are TGTGCCAGCAGCCTAACTAGCGGGGTAACAGATACGCAGTATTTT. Protein: CASSLTSGVTDTQYF. The chain joins TRBV7-9 to TRBJ2-3; 10 bases are a match to TRBD2. This CDR3 is 15 amino acids long. J gave up 3 bases and V 5 bases, and 5 bases lay outside the gene matches. Looked up from germline, CDR1 is SEHNR and CDR2 is FQNEAQ (reference sequence).

The rearrangement links TRBV30 to TRBJ2-7; 7 bases are shared with TRBD1. The CDR3 runs 13 residues. V lost 7 bases and J lost 6; bases outside the gene matches: 12. CDR1 GTSNPN and CDR2 SVGIG come from the germline V gene (reference sequence). CDR3 sequence (DNA): TGTGCCTTCGGTCAGACAGGGCTCGGCGAGCAGTACTTC. As protein: CAFGQTGLGEQYF.

V is TRBV4-1 and J is TRBJ2-7, with 8 nucleotides matching TRBD1. Germline CDR1 MGHRA, CDR2 YSYEKL. This CDR3 is built from 18 residues. Trimming removed 2 bases from V and 0 bases from J; junction bases left unmatched: 12. CDR3 region: CASSQRPGTGPPSYEQYF. For the CDR3, the DNA is TGCGCCAGCAGCCAACGTCCCGGGACAGGACCACCCTCCTACGAGCAGTACTTC.

Here the CDR3 reads CASRGGGSGADTQYF. For the CDR3, the DNA is TGTGCCAGCAGGGGGGGAGGTAGCGGGGCAGATACGCAGTATTTT. This chain joins TRBV6-6 and TRBJ2-3; 8 bases are a match to TRBD2. J was trimmed by 4 bases and V by 6 bases; bases with no gene match: 9. Germline V gene lookup returns CDR1 MNHNY and CDR2 SVGAGI (reference sequence). The CDR3 is 15 residues long.

The chain recombines TRBV7-9 with TRBJ1-3, with 7 bases identical to TRBD1. The germline V gene has CDR1 SEHNR and CDR2 FQNEAQ (reference sequence). The CDR3 loop spans 16 amino acids. J was trimmed by 4 bases and V by 5 bases; bases with no gene match: 11. The DNA for the CDR3 is TGTGCCAGCAGCCCACCCAGCGGGGGACAGGGAAACACCATATATTTT. Translation gives CASSPPSGGQGNTIYF.

V gene TRBV6-6 combines with J gene TRBJ2-7; 9 positions match TRBD1. The V segment lost 10 bases and the J segment 4 bases; nucleotides outside the gene matches: 11. Germline V lookup: CDR1 MNHNY, CDR2 SVGAGI (reference sequence). CDR3 length: 14 amino acids. CDR3 coding DNA: TGTGCCACGCATCAAGGACAGGGGAAGTACGAGCAGTACTTC. As protein: CATHQGQGKYEQYF.

The chain has TRBV19 and TRBJ1-1, with 7 bases aligning to TRBD1. The germline CDR1 and CDR2 sequences are LNHDA and SQIVND (reference sequence). With V trimmed by 6 bases and J by 1 base, 8 bases remained unmatched. The CDR3 contains 15 residues. CDR3 in DNA: TGTGCCAGTAGGGAGACAGGGAGGCCGAACACTGAAGCTTTCTTT. Its translation is CASRETGRPNTEAFF.

This sequence joins TRBV28 and TRBJ2-2, with D tentatively TRBD1 (6 bases). Germline V CDR1 and CDR2: MDHEN, SYDVKM. The CDR3 length is 15 residues. Trimming took off 6 bases at V and 2 bases at J, with 13 bases between the two ends. CDR3 sequence (DNA): TGTGCCAGCAGCCCTTTGGACAGAAACACCGGGGAGCTGTTTTTT. Translation gives CASSPLDRNTGELFF.

The V gene is TRBV19, the J gene TRBJ1-2; 8 nucleotides line up with TRBD1. From germline, CDR1 is LNHDA and CDR2 SQIVND (reference sequence). Trimming at V came to 1 base and at J to 4 bases, leaving 5 bases not matched to a gene. The CDR3 has 15 residues. The CDR3, as DNA: TGTGCCAGTAGTATAGCTGGACAGGGTACCTATGGCTACACCTTC. It encodes CASSIAGQGTYGYTF.

This clone was found once. The genes are TRBV6-5 and TRBJ1-2, with D perhaps TRBD1 (6 bases). V was cut by 6 bases and J by 5 bases, with 10 bases left in between. This CDR3 has 12 residues. Germline V gene sequence: CDR1 MNHEY, CDR2 SVGAGI. CDR3 residues: CASSRTAYGYTF. The DNA of the CDR3 is TGTGCCAGCAGCCGGACAGCTTATGGCTACACCTTC.

The chain recombines TRBV10-3 with TRBJ1-1, with a weak D call TRBD1 (5 bases). This CDR3 region has 14 residues. Trimming took off 6 bases at V and 1 base at J, with 12 bases between the two ends. Germline loops: CDR1 ENHRY, CDR2 SYGVKD. CDR3 sequence (DNA): TGTGCCATCAGAAAAGCGGGGGGGAACACTGAAGCTTTCTTT. Translating it yields CAIRKAGGNTEAFF.

The V and J genes are TRBV5-1 and TRBJ2-1; a possible D gene is TRBD1 (8 bases). The germline V and J ends were trimmed by 7 bases and 5 bases, with 13 bases remaining between them. The CDR3 has 13 amino acids. The germline gives CDR1 SGHRS, CDR2 YFSETQ. The CDR3 DNA sequence: TGCGCCAGCCGGACAGGGAGGGACAATGAGCAGTTCTTC. Amino acids: CASRTGRDNEQFF.

The chain carries TRBV4-1 and TRBJ1-5, with TRBD1 as a possible D gene (6 bases). Germline lookup yields CDR1 MGHRA and CDR2 YSYEKL. The CDR3 runs 17 residues. Trimming stripped 3 bases from V and 6 bases from J, with 21 bases between. CDR3 loop: CASSQLPNLRGAQPQHF. CDR3 coding DNA: TGCGCCAGCAGCCAGCTGCCCAACCTCCGGGGGGCTCAGCCCCAGCATTTT.

Written as DNA, the CDR3 is TGCAGCGTTGGATGGGGAGAGGCCACTGAAGCTTTCTTT. The encoded protein is CSVGWGEATEAFF. The chain has TRBV29-1 and TRBJ1-1; unclear D gene. This CDR3 has 13 residues. V lost 4 bases, J lost 4 bases, and 13 bases lay in between. Germline values: CDR1 SQVTM, CDR2 ANQGSEA.